The 12 T cell receptor beta chains presented below share a single source sample, sequenced in a study of cytomegalovirus exposure and HLA in healthy donors. This PCR relied on a set of 60 Vbeta primers and 13 Jbeta primers. Libraries were prepared by immunoSEQ multiplex PCR; TCRdb keeps only in-frame clonotypes and omits some of them. This table has tens of thousands of clones, around 69% appearing once. Sequencing was performed on PBMCs. The source of these receptors is a woman aged 30 to 39 in good health and CMV-seronegative.

The chain couples TRBV6-1 to TRBJ1-5; 11 bases match TRBD1. Germline loops: CDR1 MNHNS, CDR2 SASEGT. There are 16 residues in the CDR3. Trimming cost V 4 bases and J 1 base; bases outside gene matches: 3. CDR3 in amino acids: CASSGTGGMSNQPQHF. The CDR3 DNA sequence: TGTGCCAGCAGTGGGACAGGGGGCATGAGCAATCAGCCCCAGCATTTT.

This clone has just one count. The chain combines TRBV7-2 with TRBJ2-4; D unclear. This CDR3 has 15 amino acids. Germline V gene sequence: CDR1 SGHTA, CDR2 FQGNSA. V lost 4 bases to trimming and J lost 0 bases, with 10 bases between them. CDR3 loop: CASSSRSLAKNIQYF. The CDR3 coding sequence is TGTGCCAGCAGCTCCCGGTCCTTAGCCAAAAACATTCAGTACTTC.

The CDR3 protein is CASSSPTGNSPLHF. In nucleotides, the CDR3 is TGTGCCAGCAGTTCCCCCACCGGTAATTCACCCCTCCACTTT. The chain has TRBV28 and TRBJ1-6, with D uncertain. Germline V gene data show CDR1 as MDHEN and CDR2 as SYDVKM. This CDR3 contains 14 residues. V was trimmed by 4 bases and J by 6 bases, leaving 10 bases between them.

This chain connects TRBV18 to TRBJ1-1; 8 bases are a match to TRBD1. The CDR3 length is 15 residues. J lost 6 bases, V lost 4 bases, and 10 bases had no gene match. Germline lookup yields CDR1 KGHSH and CDR2 LQKENI. The CDR3, as DNA: TGTGCCAGCTCACTCCGGACAGGGCTGCCCGCTGAAGCTTTCTTT. Its translation is CASSLRTGLPAEAFF.

The chain combines TRBV4-1 with TRBJ1-2; D remains unclear. Trimming stripped 5 bases from V and 4 bases from J, with 17 bases between. The germline V gene has CDR1 MGHRA and CDR2 YSYEKL. CDR3 length: 15 amino acids. The DNA of the CDR3 is TGCGCCAGCAGCGGAGGAGTCGACGGGCCCTATGGCTACACCTTC. This codes for CASSGGVDGPYGYTF.

DNA for the CDR3: TGTGCCAGCAGCTTAGGAGAAAACACTGAAGCTTTCTTT. Amino acid sequence: CASSLGENTEAFF. This sequence joins TRBV7-9 and TRBJ1-1; D ambiguous. CDR1 and CDR2 from the germline V gene are SEHNR and FQNEAQ (reference sequence). The CDR3 spans 13 residues. Deletions cut 1 base from V and 2 bases from J, with 5 bases between.

The gene calls are TRBV5-1 and TRBJ2-3; no clear D gene. Trimming pared 0 bases from V and 6 bases from J, leaving 14 bases between. The CDR3 runs to 15 residues. The germline V gene has CDR1 SGHRS and CDR2 YFSETQ. The CDR3 coding sequence is TGCGCCAGCAGCTTGGCACTGACGCTCGGGGATACGCAGTATTTT. The encoded protein is CASSLALTLGDTQYF.

V gene TRBV5-6 combines with J gene TRBJ2-5, with 7 bases that match TRBD2. CDR3 length: 16 residues. Germline V CDR1 and CDR2: SGHDT, YYEEEE. Trimming removed 0 bases from V and 0 bases from J; junction bases left unmatched: 5. The CDR3: CASSLGGREYQETQYF. Written as DNA, the CDR3 is TGTGCCAGCAGCTTGGGAGGGCGGGAGTACCAAGAGACCCAGTACTTC.

The V call is TRBV9, the J call TRBJ2-1; maybe TRBD2 (6 bases). The V and J ends lost 4 bases and 8 bases respectively, with 16 bases between them. CDR1 is SGDLS, CDR2 YYNGEE, per germline. There are 14 residues in the CDR3. The chain's CDR3 is CASSPRGLLDEQFF. CDR3 in DNA: TGTGCCAGCAGCCCCCGGGGACTGCTAGATGAGCAGTTCTTC. Using reference TRBV9 and TRBJ2-1 for the parts outside the CDR3, the full variable domain is DSGVTQTPKHLITATGQRVTLRCSPRSGDLSVYWYQQSLDQGLQFLIQYYNGEERAKGNILERFSAQQFPDLHSELNLSSLELGDSALYFCASSPRGLLDEQFFGPGTRLTVL.

The chain has TRBV6-1 and TRBJ1-2; 8 bases align to TRBD1. CDR3 length: 17 amino acids. Germline lookup yields CDR1 MNHNS and CDR2 SASEGT. V dropped 4 bases and J dropped 0; count of bases not matched to a gene: 10. The CDR3 nucleotides read TGTGCCAGCAGTGGAAGCCCTGGACAGGGCTCTAACTATGGCTACACCTTC. Protein product: CASSGSPGQGSNYGYTF.

The chain employs TRBV2 and TRBJ1-3, with TRBD1 matching 8 bases. The CDR3 covers 15 residues. Losses at the gene ends were 5 bases for V and 3 bases for J; bases not matched to a gene: 6. Per germline, CDR1 SNHLY and CDR2 FYNNEI. DNA for the CDR3: TGTGCCAGCAGTACTCAGGGGGCGCTTGGAAACACCATATATTTT. Its protein is CASSTQGALGNTIYF.

The gene calls are TRBV7-9 and TRBJ1-4; D is unclear. The CDR3 has 14 amino acids. V was clipped by 1 base and J by 4 bases, with 7 bases between them. Germline V CDR1 and CDR2: SEHNR, FQNEAQ (reference sequence). The chain's CDR3 is CASSLGQVNEKLFF. DNA of the CDR3: TGTGCCAGCAGCTTAGGGCAGGTTAATGAAAAACTGTTTTTT. Supplemented by reference TRBV7-9 and TRBJ1-4, the full variable domain reads DTGVSQNPRHKITKRGQNVTFRCDPISEHNRLYWYRQTLGQGPEFLTYFQNEAQLEKSRLLSDRFSAERPKGSFSTLEIQRTEQGDSAMYLCASSLGQVNEKLFFGSGTQLSVL.